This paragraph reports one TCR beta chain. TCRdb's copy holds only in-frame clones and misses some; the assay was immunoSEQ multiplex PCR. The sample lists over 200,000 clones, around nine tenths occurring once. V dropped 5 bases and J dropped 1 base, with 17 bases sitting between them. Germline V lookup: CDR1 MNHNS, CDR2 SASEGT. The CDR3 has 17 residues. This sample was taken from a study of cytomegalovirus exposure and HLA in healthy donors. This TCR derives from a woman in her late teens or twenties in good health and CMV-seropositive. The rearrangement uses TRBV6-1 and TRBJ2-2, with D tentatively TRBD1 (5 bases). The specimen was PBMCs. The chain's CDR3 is CASSQGWGRKNTGELFF. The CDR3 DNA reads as TGTGCCAGCAGTCAAGGATGGGGCAGGAAGAACACCGGGGAGCTGTTTTTT.